The entry below gives a single T cell receptor beta chain sequence along with its context. Time point defined: sample taken at primary tumor resection. Unsorted whole RNA of tumor, nontumor lung or frozen PBMC was sequenced. This record comes from a study of spatial heterogeneity in lung cancer. The CDR3 totals 15 residues. Trimming at V came to 3 bases and at J to 1 base, leaving 9 bases not matched to a gene. Germline-derived CDR1 and CDR2 are DFQATT and SNEGSKA (reference sequence). TCRdb redid the calling of the 5' RACE reads with MiXCR, one entry per CDR3 protein. Of tens of thousands of distinct CDR3 sequences listed, 13% are singletons.

This sample comprised PBMCs, obtained at surgery. The clonotype was recovered from a male donor with early-stage non-small cell lung cancer. The rearrangement uses TRBV20-1 and TRBJ2-7; 7 positions agree with TRBD2. The DNA for the CDR3 is TGCAGTGCTAGCCGTCCGGGAGGTCAATCCTACGAGCAGTACTTC. This gives the protein CSASRPGGQSYEQYF.